The 27 T cell receptor beta chains presented below share a single source sample, sequenced in a study of T cells after yellow fever vaccination. TCRdb called the 5' RACE reads again in MiXCR, with one record for every CDR3 protein. The data contain some 420,000 distinct CDR3 sequences, approximately 19% of them singletons. The input for sequencing was PBMCs, taken before the yellow fever booster vaccination. These receptors originate from a man aged 18 to 30 who received the YFV17D yellow fever vaccine.

The chain couples TRBV6-5 to TRBJ2-1, with 15 bases lining up with TRBD2. In germline, CDR1 is MNHEY, CDR2 SVGAGI. CDR3 length: 17 residues. J was trimmed by 0 bases and V by 6 bases; bases with no gene match: 3. The CDR3 loop is CASRGTSGGSSYNEQFF. CDR3 nucleotides: TGTGCCAGCAGGGGGACTAGCGGGGGGAGCTCCTACAATGAGCAGTTCTTC.

This clonotype was counted a few times. V gene TRBV6-5 combines with J gene TRBJ2-3; no definite D call. The CDR3 is 15 amino acids. Trimming removed 4 bases from V and 5 bases from J, with 16 bases in between. CDR1 MNHEY and CDR2 SVGAGI come from the germline V gene. The DNA of the CDR3 is TGTGCCAGCAGTTTCGCACTCAACCCCGGAGATACGCAGTATTTT. It encodes CASSFALNPGDTQYF.

This rearrangement joins TRBV5-1 to TRBJ1-1, with TRBD1 matching 8 bases. Germline CDR1 is SGHRS and CDR2 is YFSETQ. CDR3 length equals 14 residues. The ends lost 4 bases at V and 4 bases at J; junction bases unmatched: 6. CDR3 sequence: CASSQRTGFTEAFF. In nucleotides, the CDR3 is TGCGCCAGCAGCCAAAGGACAGGGTTCACTGAAGCTTTCTTT.

The rearrangement links TRBV24-1 to TRBJ2-1; either TRBD1 or TRBD2 may fit D (5 bases each). The V end was cut by 3 bases, the J end by 6 bases, with 14 bases between. The CDR3 covers 15 residues. In germline, CDR1 is KGHDR, CDR2 SFDVKD. The CDR3 bases are TGTGCCACCAGTGATCCTCGGGGCAGCTTCAATGAGCAGTTCTTC. It is translated as CATSDPRGSFNEQFF.

This clonotype has just a few counts. The gene calls are TRBV7-9 and TRBJ2-5, with a tentative D call TRBD2 (5 bases). The V end was cut by 7 bases, the J end by 4 bases, with 16 bases between. The length of the CDR3 is 14 residues. Germline V CDR1 and CDR2: SEHNR, FQNEAQ (reference sequence). DNA of the CDR3: TGTGCCAGCACTTCATACGGGGAAGGAGAGACCCAGTACTTC. As protein: CASTSYGEGETQYF.

As DNA, the CDR3 is TGTGCCAGCAGTACCCGTGGCCCGCCCTACGAGCAGTACGTC. It yields the protein CASSTRGPPYEQYV. The V call is TRBV6-1, the J call TRBJ2-7, with no clear D. The CDR3 is made up of 14 amino acids. V lost 5 bases and J lost 2, with 13 bases in between. Germline loops: CDR1 MNHNS, CDR2 SASEGT.

This clonotype was seen a handful of times. This rearrangement joins TRBV5-1 to TRBJ2-3; 7 bases are a match to TRBD1. CDR1 and CDR2 (germline): SGHRS, YFSETQ. V gave up 2 bases and J gave up 2 bases; unmatched junction bases: 5. The CDR3 spans 15 residues. The CDR3 nucleotides read TGCGCCAGCAGCTTTACAGGGGACCTCACAGATACGCAGTATTTT. Amino acids: CASSFTGDLTDTQYF.

This clonotype has only a few counts. This chain links TRBV7-8 with TRBJ2-5; the match to TRBD1 covers 7 bases. The CDR3 loop spans 14 amino acids. Germline CDR1 is SGHVS and CDR2 is FQNEAQ. J gave up 4 bases and V 5 bases, and 7 bases lay outside the gene matches. The CDR3 loop is CASSPWGQSETQYF. In DNA, the CDR3 is TGTGCCAGCAGCCCTTGGGGACAGTCAGAGACCCAGTACTTC. Variable domain in full (rest from reference TRBV7-8 and TRBJ2-5): GAGVSQSPRYKVAKRGQDVALRCDPISGHVSLFWYQQALGQGPEFLTYFQNEAQLDKSGLPSDRFFAERPEGSVSTLKIQRTQQEDSAVYLCASSPWGQSETQYFGPGTRLLVL.

This clonotype has more than one count but fewer than ten. The chain combines TRBV9 with TRBJ2-3; no clear D. Trimming cost V 0 bases and J 0 bases, with 8 bases left between them. Germline CDR1 SGDLS, CDR2 YYNGEE. The CDR3 runs 15 residues. This chain's CDR3 is CASSVDTHSTDTQYF. The CDR3 DNA follows: TGTGCCAGCAGCGTAGACACCCATAGCACAGATACGCAGTATTTT.

This clonotype has just a few counts. The CDR3 DNA follows: TGTGCCAGCAGTTTTGTCGCGACCGCCCGGGACAGGGGCCCCTACGAGCAGTACGTC. Translated: CASSFVATARDRGPYEQYV. The chain uses TRBV6-6 and TRBJ2-7; 10 positions agree with TRBD1. This CDR3 comprises 19 residues. V lost 4 bases, J lost 2 bases, and 17 bases stayed unmatched. In germline, CDR1 is MNHNY, CDR2 SVGAGI (reference sequence).

There are many counts of this clonotype. The chain employs TRBV6-1 and TRBJ2-5; 9 nucleotides line up with TRBD2. With 2 bases clipped from V and 5 bases from J, the junction kept 6 bases outside the gene matches. Germline lookup yields CDR1 MNHNS and CDR2 SASEGT. The CDR3 spans 15 residues. As DNA, the CDR3 is TGTGCCAGCAGTGAAACGGCGGGGGGGCCTGAGACCCAGTACTTC. As protein: CASSETAGGPETQYF.

This clonotype was found a few times. The chain carries TRBV5-5 and TRBJ1-2; no reliable D call. Germline CDR1 SGHKS, CDR2 YYEKEE (reference sequence). This CDR3 has 12 amino acids. V lost 1 base and J lost 6, with 7 bases in between. CDR3 in amino acids: CASSLTIHGYTF. The CDR3 coding sequence is TGTGCCAGCAGCTTGACGATCCATGGCTACACCTTC.

In this sample, this clonotype turned up a few times. In DNA form, the CDR3 reads TGTGCCAGCAGCACTACAGGGAGGGCTGAAGCTTTCTTT. As protein: CASSTTGRAEAFF. The chain couples TRBV7-9 to TRBJ1-1; TRBD1 is a possible D gene (6 bases). CDR1 and CDR2 from the germline V gene are SEHNR and FQNEAQ (reference sequence). CDR3 length: 13 amino acids. V lost 5 bases, J lost 6 bases, and 13 bases lay in between.

This clonotype was counted a few times. The V and J genes are TRBV10-3 and TRBJ1-3; D might be TRBD1 (5 bases). The V gene lost 10 bases and the J gene lost 0 bases, with 10 bases spanning the gap. The CDR3 is made up of 13 amino acids. Germline-derived CDR1 and CDR2 are ENHRY and SYGVKD. CDR3 coding DNA: TGTGCCACAACAGGAAGCTCTGGAAACACCATATATTTT. This translates into CATTGSSGNTIYF.

V is TRBV5-1 and J is TRBJ2-1; 8 nucleotides align to TRBD2. Germline CDR1 is SGHRS and CDR2 is YFSETQ. The CDR3 length is 14 residues. J was trimmed by 8 bases and V by 2 bases; bases with no gene match: 6. CDR3 residues: CASSFRGGRYEQFF. The CDR3 DNA follows: TGCGCCAGCAGCTTCCGGGGGGGCCGGTATGAGCAGTTCTTC. Looking up the rest from reference TRBV5-1 and TRBJ2-1 gives the full variable domain: KAGVTQTPRYLIKTRGQQVTLSCSPISGHRSVSWYQQTPGQGLQFLFEYFSETQRNKGNFPGRFSGRQFSNSRSEMNVSTLELGDSALYLCASSFRGGRYEQFFGPGTRLTVL.

This clonotype was counted between two and nine times. The V gene is TRBV5-6, the J gene TRBJ2-1; possible D gene TRBD1, 6 bases. Deletions cut 4 bases from V and 0 bases from J, with 14 bases between. The germline CDR1 and CDR2 sequences are SGHDT and YYEEEE. This CDR3 spans 16 amino acids. CDR3 residues: CASSTTGLGSYNEQFF. DNA of the CDR3: TGTGCCAGCAGCACAACAGGGTTAGGCTCCTACAATGAGCAGTTCTTC.

This chain links TRBV3-1 with TRBJ2-3; D call uncertain. Germline V lookup: CDR1 LGHDT, CDR2 YNNKEL (reference sequence). The CDR3 covers 14 residues. V lost 2 bases and J lost 0, with 6 bases in between. DNA of the CDR3: TGTGCCAGCAGCCAACTCCTTAGCACAGATACGCAGTATTTT. This codes for CASSQLLSTDTQYF.

The sample holds a few counts of this clonotype. The chain employs TRBV5-1 and TRBJ2-3; TRBD2 matches 7 bases. The trim removed 0 bases at V and 6 bases at J, leaving 13 bases unmatched. In germline, CDR1 is SGHRS, CDR2 YFSETQ. The CDR3 has 17 residues. The CDR3 loop reads CASSLAGEGSPTDTQYF. The CDR3 DNA follows: TGCGCCAGCAGCTTGGCCGGGGAGGGTAGTCCAACGGATACGCAGTATTTT.

The chain uses TRBV20-1 and TRBJ1-3, with D possibly TRBD1 on 6 matching bases. Germline values: CDR1 DFQATT, CDR2 SNEGSKA (reference sequence). The V end lost 6 bases, the J end lost 0 bases, and 18 bases lay between the germline ends. The CDR3 runs to 16 residues. DNA for the CDR3: TGCAGTGCCGTCTCCGGAGCAGGGGCCTCTGGAAACACCATATATTTT. Residues: CSAVSGAGASGNTIYF.

The V call is TRBV15, the J call TRBJ2-1; 10 positions match TRBD2. The germline V gene encodes CDR1 LNHNV and CDR2 YYDKDF (reference sequence). The CDR3 loop spans 15 amino acids. With V trimmed by 4 bases and J by 2 bases, 2 bases remained unmatched. Here the CDR3 reads CATSISGGPYNEQFF. In DNA form, the CDR3 reads TGTGCCACCAGCATTAGCGGGGGGCCCTACAATGAGCAGTTCTTC.

This clonotype was counted only a few times. The chain has TRBV4-3 and TRBJ2-7; D not resolved. This CDR3 is built from 14 residues. V was pared by 0 bases and J by 2 bases, with 8 bases between. Germline V CDR1 and CDR2: LGHNA, YSLEER. The CDR3 spells CASSQDYRAYEQYF. CDR3 nucleotides: TGCGCCAGCAGCCAAGATTACAGAGCCTACGAGCAGTACTTC.

This clonotype has a handful of counts. The V and J genes are TRBV11-3 and TRBJ2-2; 11 bases line up with TRBD2. J lost 7 bases, V lost 5 bases, and 3 bases had no gene match. Germline CDR1 SGHNT, CDR2 YENEEA. The CDR3 runs 14 residues. For the CDR3, the DNA is TGTGCCAGCAGCGGGGGACTAGCGGACGGGGAGCTGTTTTTT. Its protein is CASSGGLADGELFF.

This clonotype turned up a few times. The V and J genes are TRBV11-3 and TRBJ2-1, with D uncertain. V gave up 0 bases and J gave up 8 bases, with 5 bases separating them. CDR3 length equals 12 residues. The germline V gene has CDR1 SGHNT and CDR2 YENEEA. The CDR3 nucleotides read TGTGCCAGCAGCTTAGATGAGGATGAGCAGTTCTTC. This gives the protein CASSLDEDEQFF.

This clonotype was seen more than once but under ten times. J is TRBJ2-1 and V is TRBV12-3 or TRBV12-4, with D tentatively TRBD1 (6 bases). The CDR3 spans 17 residues. V lost 6 bases and J lost 0, with 18 bases in between. The CDR3 nucleotides read TGTGCCAGCAGCCCAGGGGACACCATGGTCTCCTACAATGAGCAGTTCTTC. It yields the protein CASSPGDTMVSYNEQFF.

In its sample, this clonotype was seen a few times. V gene TRBV6-5 combines with J gene TRBJ2-7; 12 positions match TRBD2. The CDR3 spans 14 residues. CDR1 and CDR2 from the germline V gene are MNHEY and SVGAGI. V shed 4 bases, J shed 6 bases, and the junction held 4 bases outside the gene matches. The CDR3 region is CASSSLAGGIEQYF. Written as DNA, the CDR3 is TGTGCCAGCAGTTCGCTAGCGGGGGGGATCGAGCAGTACTTC.

The V call is TRBV7-8, the J call TRBJ1-1; 8 bases align to TRBD1. With V trimmed by 6 bases and J by 8 bases, 11 bases remained unmatched. Germline lookup yields CDR1 SGHVS and CDR2 FQNEAQ. The CDR3 has 14 residues. CDR3 bases: TGTGCCAGCAGGGATGACAGGGGCTCGGCGGAAGCTTTCTTT. It codes for CASRDDRGSAEAFF.

The chain has TRBV5-5 and TRBJ2-3, with D possibly TRBD2 on 5 matching bases. Per germline, CDR1 SGHKS and CDR2 YYEKEE (reference sequence). Between the trimmed V and J ends, which lost 4 bases and 0 bases, there was a span of 12 bases. The CDR3 runs to 15 residues. The CDR3 DNA follows: TGTGCCAGCAGCCGGGGTTTTAGCAGCACAGATACGCAGTATTTT. Protein: CASSRGFSSTDTQYF.